This T cell receptor (beta chain) was sequenced in a study of blood T cell repertoires in COVID-19. Study information: The study drew acute and convalescent COVID-19 samples from the United States, Italy and Spain. PBMCs, B-cell-depleted T cells, or T cells were the source of the cDNA or gDNA that made up the material.

V was clipped by 8 bases and J by 9 bases; unmatched bases: 9. Germline CDR1 and CDR2: GTSNPN and SVGIG (reference sequence). This CDR3 comprises 13 residues. The authors' processing: Reference gene primer amplification yielded estimated nucleated cell counts. Sequencing was performed with immunoSEQ multiplex PCR; in TCRdb, only in-frame clones are kept and a portion is missing. The V and J calls and clone size come from that table; D and trimming were worked out from the DNA. The sample yields tens of thousands of clones, 80% to 90% seen once. The rearrangement links TRBV30 to TRBJ1-6; 8 bases are a match to TRBD1. The receptor's source is a man between 70 and 80 years old with acute or convalescent COVID-19. Input material: peripheral blood. The CDR3 nucleotides are TGTGCCAGTGACAGGGGAGCGGGTTCACCCCTCCACTTT. Translation gives CASDRGAGSPLHF.